The 17 T cell receptor beta chains reported below all come from one sample, sequenced in a study of blood T cells in healthy people across ages. Combining a sample-barcoded 5' primer with a J-beta primer mix, a second PCR ran for about 6 to 11 cycles. TCRdb processed the 5' RACE reads anew with MiXCR; each CDR3 protein has one entry. The sample yields 1.5 million to 1.8 million distinct CDR3 sequences, about 42% seen once. Sequencing used blood. The receptor source for this set is a woman between 18 and 30 years old in good health.

The chain couples TRBV7-2 to TRBJ2-7; the D is unclear. Germline CDR1 SGHTA, CDR2 FQGNSA. Between the trimmed V and J ends, which lost 1 base and 4 bases, there was a span of 14 bases. The CDR3 has 15 amino acids. The CDR3 loop is CASSLGPAGLYEQYF. CDR3 nucleotide sequence: TGTGCCAGCAGCTTAGGTCCAGCCGGCCTGTACGAGCAGTACTTC.

This clonotype turned up a few times. This chain connects TRBV11-2 to TRBJ1-2; 7 nucleotides align to TRBD1. The CDR3 loop spans 15 amino acids. V shed 2 bases and J 5 bases; nucleotides not matched to a gene: 8. The germline CDR1 and CDR2 sequences are SGHAT and FQNNGV. The CDR3 here is CASSLRGTVPYGYTF. The CDR3 nucleotides read TGTGCCAGCAGCTTAAGGGGGACAGTTCCTTATGGCTACACCTTC.

The V call is TRBV29-1, the J call TRBJ2-6; D gene uncertain. The CDR3 sequence is 13 residues long. CDR1 is SQVTM and CDR2 is ANQGSEA in the germline V gene. V was cut by 5 bases and J by 0 bases, with 5 bases left in between. The chain's CDR3 is CSVRPSGANVLTF. CDR3 nucleotide sequence: TGCAGCGTTAGGCCCTCTGGGGCCAACGTCCTGACTTTC.

This chain links TRBV7-8 with TRBJ2-7; 7 bases match TRBD1. The CDR3 is 16 amino acids. Germline trimming cut 4 bases from V and 10 bases from J; bases unmatched to any gene: 19. Germline V gene sequence: CDR1 SGHVS, CDR2 FQNEAQ. CDR3 DNA sequence: TGTGCCAGCAGCTCCTCCAGGGGGATGGCCGAGGGGGTCCAGTACTTC. The encoded protein is CASSSSRGMAEGVQYF.

This clonotype has at least ten counts. V gene TRBV12-3 or TRBV12-4 combines with J gene TRBJ2-7, with D perhaps matching TRBD1 (5 bases). Between the trimmed V and J ends, which lost 0 bases and 2 bases, there was a span of 8 bases. CDR3 length: 14 residues. CDR3 in amino acids: CASSLATVTYEQYF. CDR3 bases: TGTGCCAGCAGTTTAGCGACAGTAACCTACGAGCAGTACTTC.

The J gene is TRBJ2-2, the V gene TRBV5-1, with 9 bases aligning to TRBD1. Germline V gives CDR1 SGHRS, CDR2 YFSETQ. The CDR3 extends over 16 amino acids. The V segment lost 3 bases and the J segment 0 bases; nucleotides outside the gene matches: 3. The CDR3 protein is CASSSTGGANTGELFF. The DNA for the CDR3 is TGCGCCAGCAGCTCCACAGGGGGCGCGAACACCGGGGAGCTGTTTTTT.

The chain carries TRBV29-1 and TRBJ2-3, with a weak D call TRBD1 (6 bases). The CDR3 is made up of 14 amino acids. Trimming removed 6 bases from V and 1 base from J, with 14 bases in between. Germline loops: CDR1 SQVTM, CDR2 ANQGSEA. The CDR3 DNA reads as TGCAGCGTAAGGCCTTCAGGGGGCACAGATACGCAGTATTTT. Translated: CSVRPSGGTDTQYF.

Of note for this clonotype: The junction shows a germline mismatch at one end, possibly a read error. The chain carries TRBV24-1 and TRBJ2-5; 8 bases are shared with TRBD1. Looked up from germline, CDR1 is KGHDR and CDR2 is SFDVKD. There are 14 residues in the CDR3. The CDR3 DNA follows: TGTGCTACCAGTGATGTGACAGGGGACGATGAGCAGTACTTC. Translation gives CATSDVTGDDEQYF.

The rearrangement uses TRBV5-6 and TRBJ2-7, with TRBD1 identical over 9 bases. The V gene end was trimmed by 4 bases and the J gene end by 3 bases; junction bases not matched to a gene: 8. Germline V gene sequence: CDR1 SGHDT, CDR2 YYEEEE. The CDR3 has 15 residues. In DNA form, the CDR3 reads TGTGCCAGCAGCCCATCCGGGACAGGGTACTACGAGCAGTACTTC. Its translation: CASSPSGTGYYEQYF.

This sequence joins TRBV2 and TRBJ1-2; D perhaps matches TRBD1 (5 bases). Between the trimmed V and J ends, which lost 4 bases and 0 bases, there was a span of 12 bases. CDR1 is SNHLY and CDR2 is FYNNEI in the germline V gene. This CDR3 spans 15 amino acids. The CDR3 reads CASSGARQPNYGYTF. The CDR3 DNA follows: TGTGCCAGCAGTGGAGCGCGACAGCCTAACTATGGCTACACCTTC.

This clonotype was seen only a few times. This chain links TRBV12-3 or TRBV12-4 with TRBJ1-2; D is undetermined. Trimming removed 6 bases from V and 8 bases from J, with 10 bases in between. The CDR3 is 11 residues long. The CDR3 nucleotides read TGTGCCAGCAGCGGCTACGGGGGCTACACCTTC. Protein product: CASSGYGGYTF.

The chain couples TRBV4-3 to TRBJ2-4; TRBD2 matches at 8 bases. This CDR3 is built from 16 residues. The junction had 14 bases not matched to a gene; V was cut back by 0 bases and J by 13 bases. Per the germline V gene, CDR1 is LGHNA and CDR2 is YSLEER. For the CDR3, the DNA is TGCGCCAGCAGCCAAGATCGAAGGACTAGCTTCGGGGAGCAGTACTTC. Its protein is CASSQDRRTSFGEQYF.

J is TRBJ1-5 and V is TRBV20-1; D not certain. Trimming cost V 5 bases and J 7 bases, with 21 bases left between them. CDR3 length: 15 residues. In germline, CDR1 is DFQATT, CDR2 SNEGSKA (reference sequence). The CDR3 spells CSALWSAAFGQPQHF. CDR3 sequence (DNA): TGCAGTGCTCTTTGGTCGGCGGCCTTTGGCCAGCCCCAGCATTTT.

This clonotype was observed a few times. The CDR3 loop is CASSPRGGPRSSYNEQFF. The CDR3 DNA reads as TGCGCCAGCAGCCCACGGGGGGGCCCCAGGAGCTCCTACAATGAGCAGTTCTTC. The chain uses TRBV4-1 and TRBJ2-1, with 8 nucleotides matching TRBD2. The J segment lost 0 bases and the V segment lost 4 bases, leaving 11 bases of the junction unmatched. Germline-derived CDR1 and CDR2 are MGHRA and YSYEKL. The CDR3 length is 18 residues.

The V and J genes are TRBV10-2 and TRBJ2-5; a possible D gene is TRBD1 (5 bases). CDR1 WSHSY and CDR2 SAAADI come from the germline V gene. There are 13 residues in the CDR3. The V end was cut by 4 bases, the J end by 7 bases, with 13 bases between. The CDR3 is CASSGQNELTQYF. The CDR3 bases are TGCGCCAGCAGTGGACAGAACGAATTGACCCAGTACTTC.

The CDR3 loop is CASSQDEVQETQYF. The CDR3, as DNA: TGCGCCAGCAGCCAAGATGAGGTACAAGAGACCCAGTACTTC. This sequence joins TRBV4-1 and TRBJ2-5, with unresolved D. In germline, CDR1 is MGHRA, CDR2 YSYEKL. This CDR3 is 14 amino acids long. Trimming removed 0 bases at V and 2 bases at J, with 7 bases between.

In this sample, this clonotype turned up a few times. The rearrangement links TRBV7-2 to TRBJ2-1; either TRBD1 or TRBD2 may supply D (5 bases each). The V and J ends lost 5 bases and 8 bases respectively, with 13 bases between them. The CDR3 covers 13 residues. CDR1 and CDR2 (germline): SGHTA, FQGNSA. As DNA, the CDR3 is TGTGCCAGCAGCGTCGGGGCCCACCATGAGCAGTTCTTC. This encodes CASSVGAHHEQFF.